The following is a T cell receptor beta chain sequence with its context. At one of its ends the junction is not consistent with the germline gene, which may arise from a read error. Germline CDR1 reads SGHRS; CDR2 reads YFSETQ. This CDR3 is 16 amino acids long. The time point denotes: newly diagnosed GD, antithyroid drugs for less than 3 months. The authors made the TCR library using RNA they extracted from PBMCs. From each patient, about 8.3 milliliters of peripheral blood was drawn and collected into an EDTA anticoagulant tube. The entry originates in a study of regulatory T cells in long-lasting Graves disease. Sequencing libraries for TCR beta were prepared with iRepertoire HTBI primers and Arm-PCR of CDR3 regions. In TCRdb, the multiplex PCR reads were re-called with MiXCR into one record per CDR3 protein. The data contain 300,000 to 400,000 distinct CDR3 sequences, 15% to 20% of them singletons.

This material consisted of peripheral blood mononuclear cells (PBMCs), taken at new diagnosis, from a patient treated with antithyroid drugs. The chain carries TRBV5-1 and TRBJ1-6; 9 nucleotides line up with TRBD1. The receptor was derived from a female donor with Graves disease. CDR3 residues: CASSSTGTGLNSPLHF. The CDR3 DNA is TGTGCCAGCAGCTCGACCGGGACAGGGCTAAATTCACCCCTCCACTTT. Full variable domain (remainder filled in from reference TRBV5-1 and TRBJ1-6): KAGVTQTPRYLIKTRGQQVTLSCSPISGHRSVSWYQQTPGQGLQFLFEYFSETQRNKGNFPGRFSGRQFSNSRSEMNVSTLELGDSALYLCASSSTGTGLNSPLHFGNGTRLTVT.